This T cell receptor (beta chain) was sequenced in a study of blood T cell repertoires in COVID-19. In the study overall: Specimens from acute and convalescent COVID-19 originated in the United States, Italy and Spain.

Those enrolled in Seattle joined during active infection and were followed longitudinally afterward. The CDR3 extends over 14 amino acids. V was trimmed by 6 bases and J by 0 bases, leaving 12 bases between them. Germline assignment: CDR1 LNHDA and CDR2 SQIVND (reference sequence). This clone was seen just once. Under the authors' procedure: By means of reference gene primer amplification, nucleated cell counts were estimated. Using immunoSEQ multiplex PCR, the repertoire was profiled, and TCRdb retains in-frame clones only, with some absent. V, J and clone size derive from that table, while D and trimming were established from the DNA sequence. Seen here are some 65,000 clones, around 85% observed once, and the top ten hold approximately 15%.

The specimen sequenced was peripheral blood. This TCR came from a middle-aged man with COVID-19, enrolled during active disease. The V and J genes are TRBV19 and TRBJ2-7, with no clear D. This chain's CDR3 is CASSLDAFSYEQYF. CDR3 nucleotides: TGTGCCAGTAGCCTAGATGCTTTCTCCTACGAGCAGTACTTC.